The rows below give T cell receptor beta chains drawn from one sample of a study of T cell therapy after organ transplantation. Sequencing was performed with immunoSEQ multiplex PCR; in TCRdb, only in-frame clones are kept and a portion is missing. The sample comprises around 19,000 clones, around 83% of which are singletons, and less than 40% rests with the top ten. No antigens are known for them. Source: CD8+ T cells from blood, taken after autologous CMV-specific T cell therapy. Source of these receptors: a human patient who had received a solid organ transplant and had CMV disease. Some T cells here may be from the graft donor. The CDR3 runs from the conserved cysteine through the conserved F or W. The order of the fields is clone size, D gene, V gene, J gene, CDR3 DNA, CDR3 protein. A D gene is named only where the DNA matches it firmly. A clone size is listed for some rows: how often the clone was seen (once, few, many), or a class if it is expanded.

.	TRBD1	TRBV19	TRBJ1-5	TGTGCCAGTTCTGCCGGGACAGCAGAAAATCAGCCCCAGCATTTT	CASSAGTAENQPQHF
.	TRBD2	TRBV28	TRBJ2-7	TGTGCCAGCAGATTACCCGCCCTCTACCCGGGAGGTGACGAGCAGTACTTC	CASRLPALYPGGDEQYF
.	.	TRBV5-4	TRBJ2-1	TGTGCCAGCAGCTTCTCGGCAGGGTCGTATGAGCAGTTCTTC	CASSFSAGSYEQFF
.	.	TRBV7-2	TRBJ2-1	TGTGCCAGCAGCTGGAGGAACAATGAGCAGTTCTTC	CASSWRNNEQFF
.	.	TRBV2	TRBJ2-7	TGTGCCAGCAACCCAAGTCCCCTTTACGAGCAGTACTTC	CASNPSPLYEQYF
few	.	TRBV6-4	TRBJ2-3	TGTGCCAGCAGTGCACAGGGAGGCACAGATACGCAGTATTTT	CASSAQGGTDTQYF
.	TRBD2	TRBV4-1	TRBJ2-7	TGCGCCAGCAGCCAAGTCGCAGCGGGAGACGAGCAGTACTTC	CASSQVAAGDEQYF
few	.	TRBV29-1	TRBJ1-1	TGCAGCGTTGATTCAGGGAGGTCCACTGAAGCTTTCTTT	CSVDSGRSTEAFF
once	.	TRBV9	TRBJ2-5	TGTGCCAGCAGCGTAGATGGGAATCAAGAGACCCAGTACTTC	CASSVDGNQETQYF
.	TRBD2	TRBV5-1	TRBJ2-1	TGCGCCAGCAGCTTGACTAGCGGGAGCTCCTACAATGAGCAGTTCTTC	CASSLTSGSSYNEQFF
.	.	TRBV4-1	TRBJ1-4	TGCGCCAGCAGCCAGGGGATTACGGAAAAACTGTTTTTT	CASSQGITEKLFF
.	.	TRBV7-8	TRBJ2-3	TGTGCCAGCAGCCATTTTCTTGAGACAGACTCCAACACAGATACGCAGTATTTT	CASSHFLETDSNTDTQYF
.	.	TRBV9	TRBJ1-5	TGTGCCAGCACTATGGCCAGGGGCGCCCTTAGCAATCAGCCCCAGCATTTT	CASTMARGALSNQPQHF